This TCR beta chain was retrieved from a study of CD8 T cells in Susac syndrome. Study observations and caveats: That the number of individuals in its TCR sequencing and HLA analysis was relatively small was acknowledged by the study.

Of note for this clonotype: The antigen remains undetermined.

RNA, at about 0.5 to 1 ug, was reverse transcribed with random hexamers. The amplification used immunoSEQ multiplex PCR on TCR beta CDR3; it spanned 54 Vbeta and 13 Jbeta. TCRdb passed the immunoSEQ multiplex PCR reads through MiXCR, listing each CDR3 protein once. The sample shows 78,000 or so distinct CDR3 sequences, approximately 94% of them seen only once. Sequencing of TCR beta was performed on blood CD8+ and CD4+ T cells. Both CD4+ and CD8+ T cells were negatively isolated, and TEMRA cells underwent FACS enrichment. This CDR3 is built from 15 residues. With 4 bases removed from V and 0 bases from J, the gap between germline ends came to 13 bases. Germline V lookup: CDR1 SGHNT, CDR2 YYREEE (reference sequence).

Sequencing was performed on CD8+ T cells from PBMCs. The chain carries TRBV5-4 and TRBJ1-2, with D possibly matching TRBD1 (5 bases). This sequence was found in a human donor with multiple sclerosis. The CDR3 DNA sequence: TGTGCCAGCAGCCTTGGCCTGACAGCTAACTATGGCTACACCTTC. It translates to CASSLGLTANYGYTF.